The present T cell receptor (beta chain) was sequenced within a study of blood T cells in healthy people across ages. Whole-study findings and limits: PBMC samples, being unsorted, prevented any conclusive comparison of naive and antigen-experienced cells.

As to this clonotype: Its target is unknown.

Next came a second PCR, run for about 7 to 12 cycles, which used a sample-barcoded 5' primer along with a J-beta primer mix. The template-switch adaptor, which had 12 random nucleotides, put a tag on each cDNA molecule. Each sample yielded at least 3 million CDR3-containing paired-end reads. TCRdb recomputed calls from the 5' RACE reads with MiXCR, one row per CDR3 protein. The sample records around 1,800,000 distinct CDR3 sequences, 39% being singletons. The CDR3 has 14 residues. V lost 0 bases and J 4 bases, leaving 8 bases between the germline ends. Per germline, CDR1 SGHAT and CDR2 FQNNGV. Sequencing was performed on blood. The receptor was isolated from a human donor in good health. The V call is TRBV11-2, the J call TRBJ2-3; D perhaps matches TRBD2 (5 bases). The chain's CDR3 is CASSLELVSDTQYF. CDR3 nucleotide sequence: TGTGCCAGCAGCTTAGAACTAGTGTCAGATACGCAGTATTTT.